There are a few counts of the clone carrying this T cell receptor (beta chain). Its antigen remains unknown. This sample was taken from a study of identical twins. Carrying unique molecular identifiers, the cDNA also gained a universal primer site through template switching. TCRdb used MiXCR to reprocess the 5' RACE reads, holding one entry per CDR3 protein. The sample has 550,000 to 700,000 distinct CDR3 sequences, approximately 10% seen once. V dropped 4 bases and J dropped 5 bases, with 9 bases sitting between them. The CDR3 is 13 amino acids. The V gene's germline CDR1 is MDHEN and CDR2 SYDVKM. General observations from the study: Out-of-frame alpha sequences that twins shared showed excess low generation probability. Invariant T cells like MAIT and iNKT could partly confound the zero-insertion analyses. Insertions were fewer in abundant cord blood beta clonotypes, whereas memory repertoires showed none of this pattern.

A further study also used this sample, focusing on yellow fever vaccine responses in identical twins.

The TCR originated in a woman under 30 in good health. The rearrangement joins TRBV28 to TRBJ2-1; D gene uncertain. The sequencing sample was made of PBMCs. CDR3 sequence reads: CASSSGPNNEQFF. The DNA of the CDR3 is TGTGCCAGCAGTTCCGGGCCGAACAATGAGCAGTTCTTC.